Here is one TCR beta chain with its context. What it binds is not known. The germline V gene has CDR1 SGHVS and CDR2 FQNEAQ. V was pared by 1 base and J by 8 bases, with 16 bases between. The CDR3 extends over 15 amino acids. These data come from a study of cytomegalovirus exposure and HLA in healthy donors. Study outcomes and limitations: The listing of roughly 160 TCR beta chains classed them as cytomegalovirus-associated.

60 Vbeta and 13 Jbeta primers were used in PCR. Data came from immunoSEQ multiplex PCR; TCRdb stores just in-frame clones and leaves some out. The sample gives 83,000 or so clones, over 60% of which show up once; about 6.1% is in the top ten. The sequenced material came from PBMCs. The chain combines TRBV7-8 with TRBJ2-3; D might be TRBD1 (5 bases). The TCR was taken from a female donor in good health and CMV-seronegative. The CDR3 loop is CASSLEWRSGRTQYF. The CDR3 nucleotides read TGTGCCAGCAGCTTAGAGTGGCGCTCAGGGCGTACGCAGTATTTT.